The present TCR beta chain was sequenced within a study of T cell changes during pregnancy in multiple sclerosis (dated by TCRdb to about 2019). Context from the whole study: Changes in the T cell repertoire over the course of pregnancy were examined in this study in women with multiple sclerosis.

Reading the germline V gene gives CDR1 SGHRS and CDR2 YFSETQ. Between the V and J ends, shortened by 4 bases and 8 bases respectively, the junction contains 15 bases. The cysteine opens and the phenylalanine closes a CDR3 of 13 amino acids. Only the CDR3 DNA stays, 39 bases, in frame from base 1. Notes on this clone: There is no known antigen for this receptor. The input lacks base qualities; no much larger clone sits a single base away.

Libraries were built with the immunoSEQ multiplex PCR assay. Imported from immuneACCESS, the table was reduced by TCRdb to in-frame sequences with V and J called. These copies leave out some clones; in studies compared against another copy, an unresolved V gene accounts for under half, and the cause of the remainder is not known. This sample gives about 80,000 clones in total; around nine tenths of them show up just once. The top ten clones comprise around 0.2% of the sample. Specimen: CD4+ T cells from peripheral blood mononuclear cells, collected before pregnancy. The chain uses TRBV5-1 and TRBJ1-2; TRBD1 is possibly the D segment (5 matching bases). This receptor was obtained from a female donor with multiple sclerosis, enrolled in a pregnancy study. The CDR3 loop reads CASSPGQGVGYTF. The DNA sequence follows: TGCGCCAGCAGCCCCGGGCAGGGCGTGGGCTACACCTTC.